The sequence of this T cell receptor (beta chain) was determined in a study of post-analysis software for immune sequencing data. On the study more broadly: Recorded subtypes: relapsing-remitting, secondary progressive, progressive-relapsing; some patients unannotated. Study-wide results and limits: Included in a set of roughly 5 TRBV segments more frequent in patients than controls were TRBV5-6, TRBV5-1 and TRBV20-1. Comparison with controls showed significantly lower normalized Chao1 diversity in multiple sclerosis patients. F-measure co-clustering was strong for batch-matched samples.

Per the germline V gene, CDR1 is SGHTA and CDR2 is FQGNSA. The CDR3 is 13 amino acids. V gave up 5 bases and J gave up 2 bases, with 8 bases separating them. Every TCR beta cDNA library bore unique molecular identifiers. Each batch of roughly 0.9 to 10 million T cells produced 500,000 to 600,000 cDNA molecules. TCRdb reprocessed the PCR reads with MiXCR, giving one entry per CDR3 protein. The sample includes some 800,000 distinct CDR3 sequences, 35% to 55% of them seen just once. This clonotype appeared a few times. The antigen remains undetermined. The clonotype originates from a girl aged 5-17 years with multiple sclerosis. The gene calls are TRBV7-2 and TRBJ2-3, with D unclear. The source material was blood. CDR3 residues: CASSPWTTDTQYF. The CDR3 DNA follows: TGTGCCAGCAGCCCCTGGACCACAGATACGCAGTATTTT. Full variable domain (missing parts from reference TRBV7-2 and TRBJ2-3): GAGVSQSPSNKVTEKGKDVELRCDPISGHTALYWYRQSLGQGLEFLIYFQGNSAPDKSGLPSDRFSAERTGGSVSTLTIQRTQQEDSAVYLCASSPWTTDTQYFGPGTRLTVL.